The rows below give T cell receptor beta chains drawn from one sample of a study of T cell responses to AZD1222 COVID-19 vaccine. Profiled with immunoSEQ multiplex PCR; TCRdb holds only in-frame clones, not every one. The table shows 100,000 to 150,000 clones, with about 89% occurring only once. This sample comprised peripheral blood, obtained on day 0 of AZD1222 vaccination. The receptors were gathered from an adult in good health. Each CDR3 is given with its conserved first and last residue. D genes are given only for firm matches. Rows may omit the clone size; those that give it use once, few, many or a size class.

clone_size,d_call,v_call,j_call,cdr3_nt,cdr3_aa
.,TRBD2,TRBV3-1/TRBV3-2,TRBJ2-5,TGTGCCAGCAGCCAGGGACTAGCGGGGACGAGGGGGGAGACCCAGTACTTC,CASSQGLAGTRGETQYF
.,.,TRBV30,TRBJ1-1,TGTGCCTGGGCTGCGACAGGAAGGATCACTGAAGCTTTCTTT,CAWAATGRITEAFF
.,.,TRBV18,TRBJ1-1,TGTGCCAGCTCACCTCCAGGACTGAACACTGAAGCTTTCTTT,CASSPPGLNTEAFF
.,.,TRBV28,TRBJ2-1,TGTGCCAGCAGTTTACAGGCCTACTACAATGAGCAGTTCTTC,CASSLQAYYNEQFF
once,.,TRBV5-4,TRBJ1-6,TGTGCCAGCAGCTTGATCGGAGGACAGACCTTTTATAATTCACCCCTCCACTTT,CASSLIGGQTFYNSPLHF
.,.,TRBV11-3,TRBJ2-4,TGTGCCAGCAGCGGGGGCCCTAGTTCTCTAGCCAAAAACATTCAGTACTTC,CASSGGPSSLAKNIQYF
.,.,TRBV28,TRBJ2-7,TGTGCCAGCAGTTTGACCGATCGGAAGGGCTACGAGCAGTACTTC,CASSLTDRKGYEQYF
once,TRBD1,TRBV5-5,TRBJ1-1,TGTGCCAGCAGCCCCGGGACAGCGGTTTTTGGTGAAGCTTTCTTT,CASSPGTAVFGEAFF
.,.,TRBV2,TRBJ1-1,TGTGCCAGCCGCCTTGTTGCGGAGAACACTGAAGCTTTCTTT,CASRLVAENTEAFF
.,.,TRBV23-1,TRBJ2-3,TGCGCCAGCAGTCATCCCTATACGCAGTATTTT,CASSHPYTQYF
.,TRBD1,TRBV6-5,TRBJ1-6,TGTGCCAGCAGGAGGGGGACAGACGGTTCACCCCTCCACTTT,CASRRGTDGSPLHF
.,.,TRBV3-1/TRBV3-2,TRBJ2-6,TGTGCCAGCAGCCAAGATCGGGCGGTCCAGGGTGGGGCCAACGTCCTGACTTTC,CASSQDRAVQGGANVLTF
.,TRBD1,TRBV11-3,TRBJ1-1,TGTGCCAGCAGCTCAAGGACAGGGGACAGAGCTTTCTTT,CASSSRTGDRAFF
.,TRBD1,TRBV19,TRBJ2-6,TGTGCCAGTAGTTCCCTCGGGACAGCCTCCTCTGGGGCCAACGTCCTGACTTTC,CASSSLGTASSGANVLTF
.,.,TRBV12-2,TRBJ1-2,TGTGCAAGTCGCTCCCCACCTTTATTAGACAGGGGAAGCTATGGCTACACCTTC,CASRSPPLLDRGSYGYTF
.,TRBD2,TRBV7-7,TRBJ2-5,TGTGCCAGCAGCCTCGGGAGGGGTGAGACCCAGTACTTC,CASSLGRGETQYF
.,.,TRBV5-1,TRBJ2-7,TGCGCCAGCAGCCCCCTCGGGACTGTTTTATACGAGCAGTACTTC,CASSPLGTVLYEQYF
.,.,TRBV6-5,TRBJ1-4,TGTGCCAGCAGTCCCCGGGGTGAAAAACTGTTTTTT,CASSPRGEKLFF
.,.,TRBV4-1,TRBJ1-2,TGCGCCAGCAGCCAAGCCCCTTTGGATAGGGTTGTTGGCTACACCTTC,CASSQAPLDRVVGYTF
.,.,TRBV6-4,TRBJ1-6,TGTGCCAGCAGTCAGGCTCCCGATAATTCACCCCTCCACTTT,CASSQAPDNSPLHF
.,.,TRBV25-1,TRBJ1-1,TGTGCTAGCAGAGGGGTAGGCACTGAAGCTTTCTTT,CASRGVGTEAFF
.,TRBD1,TRBV6-6,TRBJ1-1,TGTGCCAGCAGTCATATTTCACAGGGGGCGGGGAACACTGAAGCTTTCTTT,CASSHISQGAGNTEAFF
.,.,TRBV23-1,TRBJ2-7,TGCGCCAGCACCCAGGAGGGAGGGGGCTACGAGCAGTACTTC,CASTQEGGGYEQYF
.,.,TRBV9,TRBJ1-2,TGTGCCAGCAGCACCTGGACAGATCACTATGGCTACACCTTC,CASSTWTDHYGYTF
.,.,TRBV28,TRBJ1-5,TGTGCCAGCAGTTCCCAAGACAGTTACTACAATCAGCCCCAGCATTTT,CASSSQDSYYNQPQHF
.,.,TRBV11-2,TRBJ2-5,TGTGCCAGCAGACAGGTCGGAAAAGAGACCCAGTACTTC,CASRQVGKETQYF
.,.,TRBV5-1,TRBJ2-7,TGCGCCAGCACGTTCCTTCAGGGGGGTGGCGACGAGCAGTACTTC,CASTFLQGGGDEQYF
few,TRBD1,TRBV6-2/TRBV6-3,TRBJ1-2,TGTGCCAGCAGTTACTGGACAGGGCGTCGTGCGGCCCTTTATGGCTACACCTTC,CASSYWTGRRAALYGYTF
.,.,TRBV6-2/TRBV6-3,TRBJ2-4,TGTGCCAGCAGTTACCTTACCGATTCTGAAAACATTCAGTACTTC,CASSYLTDSENIQYF
.,TRBD2,TRBV5-1,TRBJ2-7,TGCGCCAGCAGCTTGGTGTCTAGCGGGTACGAGCAGTACTTC,CASSLVSSGYEQYF
.,TRBD2,TRBV29-1,TRBJ2-7,TGCAGCGTCAGGACTAGCGGGAATCGGTACTTC,CSVRTSGNRYF
.,.,TRBV12-5,TRBJ1-4,TGTGCTAGTGCCTCGAGCGGACGGACAACTAATGAAAAACTGTTTTTT,CASASSGRTTNEKLFF
.,.,TRBV10-3,TRBJ1-6,TGTGCCATCAGTGAGGGGTACGGAGCACCCCTCCACTTT,CAISEGYGAPLHF
.,TRBD1,TRBV7-9,TRBJ1-2,TGTGCCAGCAGCTTCCCGGGACAGGCATATGGCTACACCTTC,CASSFPGQAYGYTF
.,.,TRBV11-1,TRBJ2-7,TGTGCCAGCAGCTTACGCCGGGCAGGGGAGTCCTACGAGCAGTACTTC,CASSLRRAGESYEQYF
.,.,TRBV19,TRBJ1-3,TGTGCCAGTAGTATAGAATTCTCTGGAAACACCATATATTTT,CASSIEFSGNTIYF
.,.,TRBV5-4,TRBJ2-3,TGTGCCAGCAGCTCTAGCAATACGCAGTATTTT,CASSSSNTQYF
once,TRBD2,TRBV14,TRBJ2-7,TGTGCCAGCAGCCAAGTCTTTACCAGCGGGGGTCCAGACGAGCAGTACTTC,CASSQVFTSGGPDEQYF
.,TRBD2,TRBV27,TRBJ2-7,TGTGCCAGCAGTTTATATACTAGCGGGAGGAGGGACGAGCAGTACTTC,CASSLYTSGRRDEQYF
.,.,TRBV28,TRBJ1-1,TGTGCCAGCAGTTGGGTAGTTGGTAACACTGAAGCTTTCTTT,CASSWVVGNTEAFF
.,.,TRBV19,TRBJ2-6,TGTGCCAGTATTCCGGGGTATGGGGCCAACGTCCTGACTTTC,CASIPGYGANVLTF
.,.,TRBV10-3,TRBJ2-1,TGTGCCATCAGGATTAGCAACCATGAGCAGTTCTTC,CAIRISNHEQFF
.,.,TRBV5-1,TRBJ2-7,TGCGCCAGCAGCTTGTGGACGGTCGACTACGAGCAGTACTTC,CASSLWTVDYEQYF
.,TRBD1,TRBV24-1,TRBJ2-1,TGTGCCACCAGTGACCACGGACAGGGGGAACACAATGAGCAGTTCTTC,CATSDHGQGEHNEQFF
.,TRBD1,TRBV24-1,TRBJ1-2,TGTGCCACCAGTGACCCGGGACAGGGGATCGGTGGCTACACCTTC,CATSDPGQGIGGYTF
few,.,TRBV7-2,TRBJ1-3,TGTGCCAGCAGCTTAGCGGGTTTGACTGGAAACACCATATATTTT,CASSLAGLTGNTIYF